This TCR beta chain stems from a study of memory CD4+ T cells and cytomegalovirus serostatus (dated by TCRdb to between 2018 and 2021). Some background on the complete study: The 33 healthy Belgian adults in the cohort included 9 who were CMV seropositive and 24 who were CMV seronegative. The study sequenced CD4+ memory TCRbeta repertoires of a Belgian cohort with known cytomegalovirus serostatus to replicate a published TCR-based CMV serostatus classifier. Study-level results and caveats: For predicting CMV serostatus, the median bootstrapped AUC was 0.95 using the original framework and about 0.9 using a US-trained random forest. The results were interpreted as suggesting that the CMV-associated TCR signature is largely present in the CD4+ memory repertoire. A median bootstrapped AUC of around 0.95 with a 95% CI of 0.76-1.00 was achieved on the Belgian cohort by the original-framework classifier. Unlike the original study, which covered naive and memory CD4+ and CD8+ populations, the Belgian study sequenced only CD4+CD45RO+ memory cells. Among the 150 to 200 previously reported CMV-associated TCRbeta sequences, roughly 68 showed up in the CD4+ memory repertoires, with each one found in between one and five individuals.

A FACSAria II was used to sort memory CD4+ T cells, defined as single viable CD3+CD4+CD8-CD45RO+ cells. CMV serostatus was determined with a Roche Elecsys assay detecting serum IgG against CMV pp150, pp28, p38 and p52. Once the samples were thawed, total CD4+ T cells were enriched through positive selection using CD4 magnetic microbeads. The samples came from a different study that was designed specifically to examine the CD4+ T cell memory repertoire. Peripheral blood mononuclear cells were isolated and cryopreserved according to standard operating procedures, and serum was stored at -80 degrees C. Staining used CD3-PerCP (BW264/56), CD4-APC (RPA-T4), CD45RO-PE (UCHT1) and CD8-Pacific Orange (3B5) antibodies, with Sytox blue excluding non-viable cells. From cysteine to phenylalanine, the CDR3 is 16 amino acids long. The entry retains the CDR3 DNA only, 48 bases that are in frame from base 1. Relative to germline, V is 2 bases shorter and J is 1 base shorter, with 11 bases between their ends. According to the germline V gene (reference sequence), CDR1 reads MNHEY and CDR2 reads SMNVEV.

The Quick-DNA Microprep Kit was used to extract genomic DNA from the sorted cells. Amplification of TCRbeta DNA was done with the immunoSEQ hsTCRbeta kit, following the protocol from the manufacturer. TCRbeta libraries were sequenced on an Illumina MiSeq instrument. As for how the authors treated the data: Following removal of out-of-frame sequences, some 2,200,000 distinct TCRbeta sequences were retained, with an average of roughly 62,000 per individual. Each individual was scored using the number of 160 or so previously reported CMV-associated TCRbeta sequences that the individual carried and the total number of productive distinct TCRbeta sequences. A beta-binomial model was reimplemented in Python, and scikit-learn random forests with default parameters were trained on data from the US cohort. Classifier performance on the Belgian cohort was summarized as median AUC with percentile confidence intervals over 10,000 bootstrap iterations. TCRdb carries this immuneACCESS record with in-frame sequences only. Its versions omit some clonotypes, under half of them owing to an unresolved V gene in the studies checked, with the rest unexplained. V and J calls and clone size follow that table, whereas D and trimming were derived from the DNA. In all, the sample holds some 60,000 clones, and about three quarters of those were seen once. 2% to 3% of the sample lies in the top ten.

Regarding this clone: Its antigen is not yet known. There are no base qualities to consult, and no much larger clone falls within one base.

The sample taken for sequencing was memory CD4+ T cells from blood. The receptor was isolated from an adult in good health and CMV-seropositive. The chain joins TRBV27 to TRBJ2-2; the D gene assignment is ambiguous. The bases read TGTGCCAGCAGTTTAATGGCTAGGTTGAACACCGGGGAGCTGTTTTTT. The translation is CASSLMARLNTGELFF.